The clone carrying this TCR beta chain is a singleton in its sample. Its cognate antigen is unknown. The CDR3 sequence is 15 residues long. The germline V gene encodes CDR1 ENHRY and CDR2 SYGVKD. With 5 bases clipped from V and 0 bases from J, the junction kept 3 bases outside the gene matches. Vbeta (60) and Jbeta (13) primers were used in the PCR. TCRdb's table, derived via immunoSEQ multiplex PCR, lists solely in-frame clones and lacks some. The repertoire consists of 100,000 to 150,000 clones, with roughly 79% occurring once and the leading ten covering approximately 1.5%. The data are from a study of cytomegalovirus exposure and HLA in healthy donors. Overall study context: Genotyping of under 500 donors showed that about 79% belonged to the Caucasian-associated ancestry cluster. Findings and caveats of the study: Most sequenced TCRs were rare (though some public TCRs occurred in many donors). Certain sequence variants were highly shared and formed a cluster, and this cluster was likely a sequencing artifact. In a later analysis, at a false discovery rate of 0.05, fewer than 20,000 TCR beta sequences were associated with HLA alleles.

The sequence was collected from a woman younger than 35 in good health and CMV-seronegative. Sequencing was done on a sample of PBMCs. This chain connects TRBV10-3 to TRBJ2-7; TRBD1 aligns across 11 bases. CDR3 protein: CAISRTGGFSYEQYF. CDR3 coding DNA: TGTGCCATCAGTAGGACAGGGGGCTTCTCCTACGAGCAGTACTTC.